Below, one T cell receptor (beta chain) is given with its context. Its matching antigen is unknown. The cDNA was synthesized by 5'RACE incorporating 10-nucleotide random UMIs. TCRdb redid the calling of the 5' RACE reads with MiXCR, one entry per CDR3 protein. The sample lists about 55,000 distinct CDR3 sequences, 4.2% occurring once. Unsorted libraries were prepared from 2 million PBMCs held at -80 C. This entry belongs to a study of neurological immune-mediated disorders. Study results and limitations: No clinical or MRI feature was associated with the multiple sclerosis repertoire cluster.

In germline, CDR1 is MDHEN, CDR2 SYDVKM. V was cut by 2 bases and J by 2 bases, with 13 bases left in between. The CDR3 extends over 16 amino acids. Material for sequencing was PBMCs. This receptor was identified in a man aged 45-65 years with multiple sclerosis. The chain links TRBV28 to TRBJ2-1; maybe TRBD2 (6 bases). The CDR3 coding sequence is TGTGCCAGCAGTTTAGTGGAGGGGCTTACCTACAATGAGCAGTTCTTC. Translated: CASSLVEGLTYNEQFF. The whole variable domain, filled in from reference TRBV28 and TRBJ2-1, reads DVKVTQSSRYLVKRTGEKVFLECVQDMDHENMFWYRQDPGLGLRLIYFSYDVKMKEKGDIPEGYSVSREKKERFSLILESASTNQTSMYLCASSLVEGLTYNEQFFGPGTRLTVL.